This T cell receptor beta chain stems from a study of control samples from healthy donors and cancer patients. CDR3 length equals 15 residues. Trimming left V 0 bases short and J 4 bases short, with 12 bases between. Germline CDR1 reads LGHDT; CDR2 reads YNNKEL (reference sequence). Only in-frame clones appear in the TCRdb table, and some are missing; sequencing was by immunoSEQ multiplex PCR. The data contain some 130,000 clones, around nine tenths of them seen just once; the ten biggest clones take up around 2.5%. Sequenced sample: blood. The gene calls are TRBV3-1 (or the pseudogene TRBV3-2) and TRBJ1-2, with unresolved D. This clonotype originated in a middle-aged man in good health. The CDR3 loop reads CASSQDRLGSYGYTF. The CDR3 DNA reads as TGTGCCAGCAGCCAAGATCGGCTCGGATCCTATGGCTACACCTTC.